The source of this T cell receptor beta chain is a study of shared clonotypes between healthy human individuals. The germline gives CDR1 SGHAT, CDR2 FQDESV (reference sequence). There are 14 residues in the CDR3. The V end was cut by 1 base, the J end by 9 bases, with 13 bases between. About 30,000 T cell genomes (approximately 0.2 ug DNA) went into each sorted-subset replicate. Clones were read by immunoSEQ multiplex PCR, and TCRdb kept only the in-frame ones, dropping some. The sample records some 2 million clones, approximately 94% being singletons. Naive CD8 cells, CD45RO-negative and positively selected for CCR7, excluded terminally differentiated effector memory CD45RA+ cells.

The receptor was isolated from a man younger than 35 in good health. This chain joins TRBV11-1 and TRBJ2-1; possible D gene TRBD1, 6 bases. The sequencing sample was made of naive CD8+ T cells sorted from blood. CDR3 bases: TGTGCCAGCAGCTTAGAGATTGGGACATCTGAGCAGTTCTTC. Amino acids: CASSLEIGTSEQFF.